The T cell receptor (beta chain) described here comes from a study of T cells after yellow fever vaccination. A few counts support this clonotype. Antigen specificity is unknown. The study's findings and limits: Detected again after the booster were most primary-vaccination clones, at 95% to 98% CD4 and about 90% CD8. Among all clonotypes, a small share was observed in both CD4 and CD8 compartments.

In germline, CDR1 is SGHAT, CDR2 FQNNGV. The CDR3 contains 15 residues. Trimming took 0 bases from V and 6 from J, leaving 14 bases between them. In TCRdb, the 5' RACE reads were re-called with MiXCR into one record per CDR3 protein. The sample lists 300,000 to 400,000 distinct CDR3 sequences, 7% to 10% occurring once. The chain couples TRBV11-2 to TRBJ2-5, with TRBD1 as a possible D gene (6 bases). The material sequenced was PBMCs, taken approximately 40 days after the first yellow fever vaccination. This sequence was found in a man younger than 30 who received the YFV17D yellow fever vaccine. The DNA for the CDR3 is TGTGCCAGCAGCTTAGATCTGGCAGGGGTGAAGACCCAGTACTTC. This encodes CASSLDLAGVKTQYF.